The TCR beta chain under discussion was sequenced for a study of blood T cells in healthy people across ages. This clonotype was seen only a few times. Sample-barcoded 5' priming and a J-beta primer mix drove a second PCR of about 6 to 11 cycles. TCRdb re-called the 5' RACE reads with MiXCR, one entry per CDR3 protein. The sample lists about 690,000 distinct CDR3 sequences; around two fifths were seen once. Germline CDR1 SEHNR, CDR2 FQNEAQ (reference sequence). The CDR3 is made up of 15 amino acids. V and J are TRBV7-9 and TRBJ2-5, with TRBD1 identical over 7 bases. Near its end, the DNA agrees better with TRBJ2-7, so the J call may be wrong. This sequence originates from an older man in good health. Specimen: blood. Here the CDR3 reads CASSLAETGTYEQYF. DNA for the CDR3: TGTGCCAGCAGCTTAGCGGAGACAGGGACCTACGAGCAGTACTTC.